This TCR beta chain was captured in a study of T cells in Graves' hyperthyroidism and ophthalmopathy. Findings and caveats of the study: Most clonotypes expanded in the thyroid (above 0.001) were also present in blood.

This clonotype appeared a few times. As yet, its antigen is unknown. TCR beta CDR3 regions were amplified from RNA. TCR CDR3 underwent first-round RT-PCR with the HTBI primer set. TCRdb re-derived calls from the multiplex PCR reads in MiXCR, one entry per CDR3 protein. The data contain 450,000 to 650,000 distinct CDR3 sequences, 14% of them singletons. Diagnoses used clinical symptoms, serum thyroxine and TRAb, thyroid ultrasound and orbital computed tomography. Out of approximately 9.9 ml of fresh peripheral blood came the PBMCs. The CDR3 has 14 residues. CDR1 is DFQATT and CDR2 is SNEGSKA in the germline V gene (reference sequence). V shed 5 bases and J shed 1 base, with 15 bases lying between them.

The rearrangement uses TRBV20-1 and TRBJ2-7, with unresolved D. The receptor was isolated from a woman aged 18-35 years with Graves' ophthalmopathy. The sequenced material came from blood. The CDR3 region is CSAHSSVGSYEQYF. The CDR3 DNA follows: TGCAGTGCTCATTCCTCGGTGGGGTCCTACGAGCAGTACTTC.